The 22 T cell receptor beta chains presented below share a single source sample, sequenced in a study of blood T cell repertoires in COVID-19. Generated by immunoSEQ multiplex PCR, the TCRdb table keeps only in-frame clones and is missing some. The data show approximately 30,000 clones, 85% seen once. The source material was peripheral blood. These receptors were obtained from a human donor in a cohort sampled during active COVID-19.

The V call is TRBV9, the J call TRBJ1-3; D unclear. CDR3 size: 13 residues. The germline V gene encodes CDR1 SGDLS and CDR2 YYNGEE. Trimming pared 4 bases from V and 4 bases from J, leaving 9 bases between. The CDR3 reads CASSPGSGNTIYF. CDR3 DNA sequence: TGTGCCAGCAGCCCCGGTTCAGGAAACACCATATATTTT.

This clone has a single count. The J gene is TRBJ2-5, the V gene TRBV6-6; D is perhaps TRBD2 (6 bases). Germline V lookup: CDR1 MNHNY, CDR2 SVGAGI (reference sequence). The CDR3 contains 15 residues. With 2 bases removed from V and 1 base from J, the gap between germline ends came to 11 bases. This chain's CDR3 is CASSYGAGFQETQYF. For the CDR3, the DNA is TGTGCCAGCAGTTACGGGGCGGGGTTCCAAGAGACCCAGTACTTC.

This chain links TRBV28 with TRBJ2-3; the match to TRBD2 covers 9 bases. Germline lookup yields CDR1 MDHEN and CDR2 SYDVKM. With 6 bases clipped from V and 3 bases from J, the junction kept 7 bases outside the gene matches. This CDR3 is built from 15 residues. Here the CDR3 DNA reads TGTGCCAGCAGGGTACCGGGACTAGCTACAGATACGCAGTATTTT. It is translated as CASRVPGLATDTQYF. Supplemented by reference TRBV28 and TRBJ2-3, the full variable domain reads DVKVTQSSRYLVKRTGEKVFLECVQDMDHENMFWYRQDPGLGLRLIYFSYDVKMKEKGDIPEGYSVSREKKERFSLILESASTNQTSMYLCASRVPGLATDTQYFGPGTRLTVL.

The chain combines TRBV13 with TRBJ1-5; 7 bases match TRBD1. J gave up 4 bases and V 5 bases, and 8 bases lay outside the gene matches. This CDR3 region has 15 residues. Looked up from germline, CDR1 is PRHDT and CDR2 is FYEKMQ (reference sequence). The CDR3 sequence is CASSETGLGNQPQHF. The CDR3, as DNA: TGTGCCAGCAGCGAGACAGGGTTGGGTAATCAGCCCCAGCATTTT.

V and J are TRBV6-5 and TRBJ2-1; 10 bases map to TRBD2. J was trimmed by 5 bases and V by 7 bases; bases with no gene match: 5. Germline CDR1 is MNHEY and CDR2 is SVGAGI. CDR3 length: 14 amino acids. The DNA of the CDR3 is TGTGCCAGCATGCTAGCGGGGGCCCACAATGAGCAGTTCTTC. The encoded protein is CASMLAGAHNEQFF.

This chain joins TRBV9 and TRBJ1-2; maybe TRBD1 (5 bases). The CDR3 is 14 amino acids. Per germline, CDR1 SGDLS and CDR2 YYNGEE. V dropped 4 bases and J dropped 4 bases, with 14 bases sitting between them. CDR3 amino acids: CASSPIQGGYGYTF. CDR3 DNA sequence: TGTGCCAGCAGCCCTATCCAGGGAGGCTATGGCTACACCTTC.

Only a few counts were recorded for this clone. The chain recombines TRBV4-3 with TRBJ1-4, with 8 nucleotides matching TRBD1. Germline V CDR1 and CDR2: LGHNA, YSLEER. The CDR3 runs 17 residues. V shed 2 bases and J 3 bases; nucleotides not matched to a gene: 8. CDR3 nucleotides: TGCGCCAGCAGCCAAACACGTGAACAGGGGGCTAATGAAAAACTGTTTTTT. This codes for CASSQTREQGANEKLFF.

This clone was seen just once. The gene calls are TRBV11-3 and TRBJ1-2; D is ambiguous. V shed 5 bases and J shed 1 base, with 8 bases lying between them. The germline V gene encodes CDR1 SGHNT and CDR2 YENEEA. The CDR3 length is 13 residues. CDR3 coding DNA: TGTGCCAGCAGCCCCCGGGTTAACTATGGCTACACCTTC. It encodes CASSPRVNYGYTF.

This clone was seen once. The genes are TRBV29-1 and TRBJ1-2; TRBD1 agrees at 8 bases. J gave up 6 bases and V 6 bases, and 15 bases lay outside the gene matches. CDR1 is SQVTM, CDR2 ANQGSEA, per germline. This CDR3 is built from 15 residues. CDR3 nucleotide sequence: TGCAGCGTATACGGTGGGACAGGCATCGAAGATGGCTACACCTTC. Protein sequence: CSVYGGTGIEDGYTF.

CDR3 sequence reads: CASSRLLSGTYEQYF. CDR3 nucleotide sequence: TGCGCCAGCAGCCGCCTACTTTCGGGGACCTACGAGCAGTACTTC. The J gene is TRBJ2-7, the V gene TRBV4-3; D is perhaps TRBD2 (5 bases). The CDR3 has 15 residues. The germline gives CDR1 LGHNA, CDR2 YSLEER. The ends were cut back, 4 bases at V and 2 bases at J, with 15 bases in the middle.

This chain connects TRBV29-1 to TRBJ2-3, with 12 positions matching TRBD2. Germline V CDR1 and CDR2: SQVTM, ANQGSEA. V dropped 6 bases and J dropped 6; count of bases not matched to a gene: 7. The CDR3 runs to 14 residues. CDR3 sequence reads: CSVRKGTSGDTQYF. The CDR3 region has the DNA TGCAGCGTCCGTAAAGGGACTAGCGGGGATACGCAGTATTTT.

V and J are TRBV7-9 and TRBJ2-1; D may be TRBD1 (5 bases). Germline CDR1 SEHNR, CDR2 FQNEAQ (reference sequence). The CDR3 is 11 amino acids. Trimming shortened V by 8 bases and J by 7 bases, and 9 bases separated the two germline ends. CDR3 coding DNA: TGTGCCAGCTCAAGGGGTAATGAGCAGTTCTTC. Translating gives CASSRGNEQFF.

The chain recombines TRBV21-1 with TRBJ1-3; TRBD1 is the table's D call, not checked against the DNA. TRBV21-1 is an annotated pseudogene. The CDR3 extends over 14 amino acids. DNA for the CDR3: TGTGCCAGCCCGAGGACAGACTCTGGAAACACCATATATTTT. Translated: CASPRTDSGNTIYF.

The chain uses TRBV18 and TRBJ2-1; no firm D call. This CDR3 has 15 amino acids. Per germline, CDR1 KGHSH and CDR2 LQKENI. With 3 bases removed from V and 0 bases from J, the gap between germline ends came to 9 bases. The CDR3 loop is CASSPEQSSYNEQFF. Here the CDR3 DNA reads TGTGCCAGCTCACCGGAGCAGAGCTCCTACAATGAGCAGTTCTTC.

V usage is TRBV24-1 and J usage is TRBJ2-2; TRBD1 aligns across 9 bases. V lost 7 bases, J lost 4 bases, and 9 bases stayed unmatched. The CDR3 runs to 16 residues. The germline V gene has CDR1 KGHDR and CDR2 SFDVKD. CDR3 protein: CATRAGQGRGTGELFF. The CDR3 nucleotides read TGTGCCACCAGGGCCGGACAGGGGAGAGGCACCGGGGAGCTGTTTTTT.

This clone came up a few times. The gene calls are TRBV7-3 and TRBJ2-1, with 10 bases lining up with TRBD2. The ends lost 5 bases at V and 8 bases at J; junction bases unmatched: 9. CDR1 is SGHTA, CDR2 FQGTGA, per germline. The CDR3 is made up of 15 amino acids. The CDR3 DNA follows: TGTGCCAGCAGCCGGAGCGGGGGGGCCATCGATGAGCAGTTCTTC. The encoded protein is CASSRSGGAIDEQFF.

The chain is built from TRBV18 and TRBJ2-7; D remains ambiguous. The CDR3 loop spans 14 amino acids. Germline V lookup: CDR1 KGHSH, CDR2 LQKENI. Trimming stripped 3 bases from V and 7 bases from J, with 16 bases between. Here the CDR3 reads CASSPGDQVREQYF. CDR3 coding DNA: TGTGCCAGCTCACCGGGCGATCAAGTACGGGAGCAGTACTTC.

V usage is TRBV6-5 and J usage is TRBJ2-7, with 7 bases that match TRBD1. The V and J ends lost 0 bases and 2 bases, in that order; junction bases with no gene match: 4. CDR1 and CDR2 (germline): MNHEY, SVGAGI. There are 15 residues in the CDR3. Written as DNA, the CDR3 is TGTGCCAGCAGTTACTCGTCGGGACAGACCTACGAGCAGTACTTC. This sequence encodes CASSYSSGQTYEQYF.

This clone was recorded a few times. V usage is TRBV7-9 and J usage is TRBJ2-3, with a tentative D call TRBD1 (6 bases). Trimming removed 7 bases at V and 0 bases at J, with 11 bases between. The length of the CDR3 is 14 residues. CDR1 is SEHNR and CDR2 is FQNEAQ in the germline V gene (reference sequence). CDR3 DNA: TGTGCCAGCACCAACAGGGCCAGCACAGATACGCAGTATTTT. It codes for CASTNRASTDTQYF. The full variable domain, in which reference TRBV7-9 and TRBJ2-3 provide the parts outside the CDR3, is DTGVSQNPRHKITKRGQNVTFRCDPISEHNRLYWYRQTLGQGPEFLTYFQNEAQLEKSRLLSDRFSAERPKGSFSTLEIQRTEQGDSAMYLCASTNRASTDTQYFGPGTRLTVL.

The chain joins TRBV19 to TRBJ1-5, with D possibly matching TRBD1 (5 bases). Trimming took off 5 bases at V and 3 bases at J, with 8 bases between the two ends. CDR1 is LNHDA, CDR2 SQIVND, per germline (reference sequence). CDR3 size: 13 residues. This CDR3 reads CASSPQVNQPQHF. As DNA, the CDR3 is TGTGCCAGTAGTCCACAGGTCAATCAGCCCCAGCATTTT.

V gene TRBV27 combines with J gene TRBJ1-2; D is uncertain. Looked up from germline, CDR1 is MNHEY and CDR2 is SMNVEV (reference sequence). Trimming stripped 3 bases from V and 0 bases from J, with 14 bases between. The CDR3 loop spans 16 amino acids. This CDR3 reads CASSFLPGGANYGYTF. Written as DNA, the CDR3 is TGTGCCAGCAGTTTCCTCCCGGGAGGCGCTAACTATGGCTACACCTTC.

The rearrangement links TRBV2 to TRBJ1-2; D is possibly TRBD1 (6 bases). There are 13 residues in the CDR3. Germline V CDR1 and CDR2: SNHLY, FYNNEI. Trimming took off 4 bases at V and 8 bases at J, with 14 bases between the two ends. This chain's CDR3 is CASSVTRTDGYTF. The CDR3 nucleotides are TGTGCCAGCAGTGTTACCAGGACAGACGGCTACACCTTC.